The 21 T cell receptor beta chains given below trace back to one sample, sequenced in a study of control samples from healthy donors and cancer patients. Sequencing used immunoSEQ multiplex PCR; TCRdb keeps in-frame clones, though not all of them. The sample carries 150,000 to 200,000 clones, nearly 90% recorded once. What was sequenced was blood. The receptor set was obtained from a woman aged 50 to 60 in good health.

The V call is TRBV5-1, the J call TRBJ2-2, with 7 bases matching TRBD1. Germline assignment: CDR1 SGHRS and CDR2 YFSETQ. This CDR3 has 16 amino acids. The ends lost 4 bases at V and 4 bases at J; junction bases unmatched: 10. The CDR3 region has the DNA TGCGCCAGCAGCGCCGGACAGGTTGGGTCCACCGGGGAGCTGTTTTTT. Residues: CASSAGQVGSTGELFF. Together with reference TRBV5-1 and TRBJ2-2, the CDR3 gives the full variable domain: KAGVTQTPRYLIKTRGQQVTLSCSPISGHRSVSWYQQTPGQGLQFLFEYFSETQRNKGNFPGRFSGRQFSNSRSEMNVSTLELGDSALYLCASSAGQVGSTGELFFGEGSRLTVL.

Only one count was recorded for this clone. The chain recombines TRBV19 with TRBJ1-1; possibly TRBD1 for D (5 bases). V was pared by 0 bases and J by 1 base, with 12 bases between. The CDR3 covers 16 residues. Germline V CDR1 and CDR2: LNHDA, SQIVND (reference sequence). The CDR3 coding sequence is TGTGCCAGTAGTATAGACGGAGAGGGGAAGAACACTGAAGCTTTCTTT. Encoded protein: CASSIDGEGKNTEAFF.

The chain is built from TRBV4-1 and TRBJ1-5; no clear D. The V gene's germline CDR1 is MGHRA and CDR2 YSYEKL. CDR3 size: 13 residues. V shed 2 bases and J shed 7 bases, with 9 bases lying between them. CDR3 in DNA: TGCGCCAGCAGCCAAAGAGTAGAACAGCCCCAGCATTTT. It translates to CASSQRVEQPQHF.

The sample holds a few counts of this clone. V usage is TRBV2 and J usage is TRBJ1-5; D gene uncertain. V lost 7 bases, J lost 3 bases, and 7 bases lay in between. CDR1 is SNHLY, CDR2 FYNNEI, per germline. The CDR3 totals 12 residues. The CDR3 spells CASMADNQPQHF. Written as DNA, the CDR3 is TGTGCCAGCATGGCAGACAATCAGCCCCAGCATTTT.

The V and J genes are TRBV6-5 and TRBJ2-1; D perhaps matches TRBD2 (8 bases). Germline CDR1 MNHEY, CDR2 SVGAGI. This CDR3 contains 15 residues. V lost 6 bases and J 14 bases, leaving 26 bases between the germline ends. CDR3 nucleotide sequence: TGTGCCAGCAGCCCCCTGAGCGGGGGACAGATGATGGAGTTCTTC. This encodes CASSPLSGGQMMEFF.

The chain has TRBV24-1 and TRBJ1-5; TRBD1 aligns across 9 bases. Trimming cost V 5 bases and J 3 bases; bases outside gene matches: 4. The CDR3 covers 15 residues. Germline V gene data show CDR1 as KGHDR and CDR2 as SFDVKD. The DNA for the CDR3 is TGTGCCACCAGTGCTGGACAGGGGCTCAATCAGCCCCAGCATTTT. This codes for CATSAGQGLNQPQHF.

This clone was counted a single time. The genes are TRBV10-3 and TRBJ1-1, with D possibly TRBD1 on 5 matching bases. This CDR3 region has 15 residues. V was trimmed by 0 bases and J by 0 bases, leaving 8 bases between them. The germline V gene encodes CDR1 ENHRY and CDR2 SYGVKD. The CDR3 DNA sequence: TGTGCCATCAGTGAGTCAAGAGGGGTGAACACTGAAGCTTTCTTT. Protein sequence: CAISESRGVNTEAFF.

The sample holds one count of this clone. The V and J genes are TRBV28 and TRBJ1-1; 9 nucleotides line up with TRBD1. Germline CDR1 is MDHEN and CDR2 is SYDVKM. V gave up 9 bases and J gave up 4 bases; unmatched junction bases: 12. The CDR3 has 15 residues. This CDR3 reads CASFARDREFTEAFF. The DNA of the CDR3 is TGTGCCAGTTTTGCCCGGGACAGGGAGTTCACTGAAGCTTTCTTT.

This chain joins TRBV5-4 and TRBJ1-5, with D perhaps matching TRBD1 (6 bases). Trimming left V 4 bases short and J 4 bases short, with 15 bases between. From germline, CDR1 is SGHNT and CDR2 YYREEE (reference sequence). The CDR3 consists of 15 residues. The CDR3 DNA is TGTGCCAGCAGCCGGGGTGGACAGATAAATCAGCCCCAGCATTTT. Its protein product is CASSRGGQINQPQHF.

The chain employs TRBV15 and TRBJ2-1; D possibly corresponds to TRBD2 (5 bases). The germline V and J ends were trimmed by 1 base and 15 bases, with 16 bases remaining between them. The CDR3 loop spans 13 amino acids. CDR1 and CDR2 from the germline V gene are LNHNV and YYDKDF (reference sequence). The chain's CDR3 is CATSRVNRGKPFF. As DNA, the CDR3 is TGTGCCACCAGCAGAGTGAATCGGGGAAAGCCGTTCTTC. Drawing the rest from reference TRBV15 and TRBJ2-1, the complete variable domain is DAMVIQNPRYQVTQFGKPVTLSCSQTLNHNVMYWYQQKSSQAPKLLFHYYDKDFNNEADTPDNFQSRRPNTSFCFLDIRSPGLGDTAMYLCATSRVNRGKPFFGPGTRLTVL.

This chain joins TRBV7-2 and TRBJ2-3; 7 bases fit TRBD1. Per germline, CDR1 SGHTA and CDR2 FQGNSA. The CDR3 length is 15 residues. V was clipped by 1 base and J by 4 bases; unmatched bases: 5. In nucleotides, the CDR3 is TGTGCCAGCAGCTTAGTCAGGGGGACATCAGATACGCAGTATTTT. It is translated as CASSLVRGTSDTQYF.

The chain links TRBV6-5 to TRBJ2-1; possible D gene TRBD1, 5 bases. Germline values: CDR1 MNHEY, CDR2 SVGAGI. This CDR3 contains 15 residues. The V end was cut by 0 bases, the J end by 2 bases, with 8 bases between. CDR3 in amino acids: CASSYSDRTYNEQFF. CDR3 nucleotide sequence: TGTGCCAGCAGTTACTCCGACAGAACCTACAATGAGCAGTTCTTC.

The rearrangement joins TRBV9 to TRBJ1-3, with TRBD1 as a possible D gene (5 bases). V lost 0 bases and J 4 bases, leaving 17 bases between the germline ends. Germline values: CDR1 SGDLS, CDR2 YYNGEE. The CDR3 is 17 residues long. This CDR3 is CASSVESIRAGGNTIYF. The CDR3, as DNA: TGTGCCAGCAGCGTAGAATCTATCAGGGCCGGCGGAAACACCATATATTTT.

Details on this clone: The junction departs from germline at one end; a sequencing error may be responsible. The rearrangement uses TRBV6-1 and TRBJ1-2; D might be TRBD1 (5 bases). Germline V gene data show CDR1 as MNHNS and CDR2 as SASEGT. This CDR3 is built from 14 residues. The CDR3 region is CASSDWVQGPLAGF. CDR3 nucleotide sequence: TGTGCCAGCAGTGATTGGGTGCAGGGACCGCTGGCCGGGTTC.

The CDR3 DNA follows: TGTGCCAGTGCGGGACGCAAGAACACTGAAGCTTTCTTT. It is translated as CASAGRKNTEAFF. This chain links TRBV19 with TRBJ1-1; D is possibly TRBD1 (5 bases). From germline, CDR1 is LNHDA and CDR2 SQIVND (reference sequence). The V end lost 8 bases, the J end lost 1 base, and 11 bases lay between the germline ends. The CDR3 loop spans 13 amino acids.

The rearrangement joins TRBV9 to TRBJ1-1; 7 bases are shared with TRBD1. This CDR3 has 13 amino acids. Germline V gives CDR1 SGDLS, CDR2 YYNGEE. Trimming at V came to 1 base and at J to 8 bases, leaving 5 bases not matched to a gene. This chain's CDR3 is CASSVMDRTEAFF. The CDR3, as DNA: TGTGCCAGCAGCGTAATGGACAGGACAGAAGCTTTCTTT.

This chain connects TRBV5-4 to TRBJ2-5; TRBD2 aligns across 9 bases. This CDR3 region has 15 residues. J was trimmed by 6 bases and V by 0 bases; bases with no gene match: 6. The germline V gene has CDR1 SGHNT and CDR2 YYREEE (reference sequence). The CDR3 DNA reads as TGTGCCAGCAGCTTGGCGCGGGGGGGCCGAAAGACCCAGTACTTC. Amino acids: CASSLARGGRKTQYF.

The CDR3 DNA is TGTGCCAGCAGTGAATATAAAGGGACGACTGAAGCTTTCTTT. Its protein product is CASSEYKGTTEAFF. The chain employs TRBV25-1 and TRBJ1-1; perhaps TRBD1 as D (5 bases). The CDR3 has 14 amino acids. The V gene lost 0 bases and the J gene lost 5 bases, with 10 bases spanning the gap. Germline-derived CDR1 and CDR2 are MGHDK and SYGVNS.

The rearrangement links TRBV11-2 to TRBJ2-2; D might be TRBD2 (5 bases). The germline gives CDR1 SGHAT, CDR2 FQNNGV. V was cut by 5 bases and J by 4 bases, with 14 bases left in between. The CDR3 has 15 amino acids. CDR3 in DNA: TGTGCCAGCAGCCTAAGGTGGGAGCTCACCGGGGAGCTGTTTTTT. It yields the protein CASSLRWELTGELFF.

The V call is TRBV7-2, the J call TRBJ1-2; 8 bases map to TRBD1. V lost 3 bases, J lost 0 bases, and 3 bases stayed unmatched. The CDR3 covers 15 residues. The germline V gene has CDR1 SGHTA and CDR2 FQGNSA. The CDR3 bases are TGTGCCAGCAGCTTTGGACAGGGAGCTAACTATGGCTACACCTTC. This sequence encodes CASSFGQGANYGYTF.

J is TRBJ2-5 and V is TRBV5-1, with 15 positions matching TRBD2. The V gene end was trimmed by 0 bases and the J gene end by 2 bases; junction bases not matched to a gene: 8. The germline CDR1 and CDR2 sequences are SGHRS and YFSETQ. This CDR3 region has 19 residues. The CDR3 here is CASSLGTSGGVVPQETQYF. In nucleotides, the CDR3 is TGCGCCAGCAGCTTGGGGACTAGCGGGGGGGTAGTCCCACAAGAGACCCAGTACTTC.